These T cell receptor beta chains were read from a single sample in a study of cytomegalovirus exposure and HLA in healthy donors. The method was immunoSEQ multiplex PCR; TCRdb's version includes in-frame clones alone and lacks a portion of them. The sample lists about 220,000 clones; about three quarters were seen once. Sequenced sample: PBMCs. The receptors were sampled from a male donor in good health and CMV-seronegative. Each CDR3 is given without its conserved first and last residue. Fields, in order: V gene, CDR3 protein.

V gene: TRBV19; CDR3 protein: ASRNREEGTEAF
V gene: TRBV30; CDR3 protein: AWSVRAGGAGTGELF
V gene: TRBV9; CDR3 protein: ASSTGQGYEQY
V gene: TRBV7-8; CDR3 protein: ASSSDRGLYEQY
V gene: TRBV2; CDR3 protein: ASSDKWATDTQY
V gene: TRBV9; CDR3 protein: ASSAGIIGSLH
V gene: TRBV6-5; CDR3 protein: ASSYGLAGGQETQY
V gene: TRBV5-4; CDR3 protein: ASRTGGKNTEAF
V gene: TRBV28; CDR3 protein: ASSFYGQGSGYT
V gene: TRBV27; CDR3 protein: ASNPTVRYNEQF
V gene: TRBV27; CDR3 protein: ASTPQGGANQPQH
V gene: TRBV5-1; CDR3 protein: ASSLANGGGSPLH
V gene: TRBV27; CDR3 protein: ASSLSLGSMVYEQY
V gene: TRBV7-2; CDR3 protein: ASSLGTGGYGYT
V gene: TRBV5-6; CDR3 protein: ASRMTGTGVYEQY
V gene: TRBV5-1; CDR3 protein: ASSPVGATEAF
V gene: TRBV7-8; CDR3 protein: ASSLMGGGFADTQY
V gene: TRBV4-3; CDR3 protein: ASSQDGGLAALSTDTQY
V gene: TRBV9; CDR3 protein: ASSPKSGQGAESGNTIY
V gene: TRBV4-3; CDR3 protein: ASSQDRDYGYT
V gene: TRBV19; CDR3 protein: ASSINGDNYGYT
V gene: TRBV11-2; CDR3 protein: ASSSLGAAGTDTQY
V gene: TRBV29-1; CDR3 protein: SGGGGTIWTEAF
V gene: TRBV12-1; CDR3 protein: ASSFFRYRGLGYT
V gene: TRBV5-1; CDR3 protein: ASSATLRQGNTEAF
V gene: TRBV7-9; CDR3 protein: ASSPLAGVEETQY
V gene: TRBV27; CDR3 protein: ASSLAGDEQY
V gene: TRBV6-5; CDR3 protein: ASSLAGGLMNEQF
V gene: TRBV30; CDR3 protein: AWSGGRAKNIQY
V gene: TRBV7-2; CDR3 protein: ASSLGRGRSRPEKLF
V gene: TRBV30; CDR3 protein: AWSVLGTEAF
V gene: TRBV18; CDR3 protein: ASSARQGELNTEAF
V gene: TRBV5-6; CDR3 protein: ASSPLHHEQY
V gene: TRBV7-9; CDR3 protein: ASSLDRGLGYGYT
V gene: TRBV13; CDR3 protein: ASSFPTGAGFADTQY
V gene: TRBV7-6; CDR3 protein: ASSLPGGEQY
V gene: TRBV11-3; CDR3 protein: ASSLGVGQGKGSYNEQF
V gene: TRBV19; CDR3 protein: ASSTSRQGSVSSGANVLT
V gene: TRBV7-2; CDR3 protein: ASSLTSGRSHEQY
V gene: TRBV7-2; CDR3 protein: ASSLARNYGYT
V gene: TRBV5-1; CDR3 protein: ASSSSRDRGHTEAF
V gene: TRBV6-4; CDR3 protein: ASSMGQKTDTQY
V gene: TRBV9; CDR3 protein: ASSGTSGFPDTQY
V gene: TRBV7-6; CDR3 protein: ASSPTWTGVYEQY
V gene: TRBV10-3; CDR3 protein: AIAEPTGYRDQPQH
V gene: TRBV5-4; CDR3 protein: ASSLDGETQY
V gene: TRBV21-1; CDR3 protein: ASSNTVLT
V gene: TRBV7-6; CDR3 protein: ASSVNRVGEQY
V gene: TRBV28; CDR3 protein: ASTRGQGGRGYT
V gene: TRBV10-3; CDR3 protein: AAAGVGNTIY